Below, 2 T cell receptor beta chains from the same sample are listed, as sequenced in a study of control samples from healthy donors and cancer patients (TCRdb year 2020). Preparation of the library involved the immunoSEQ multiplex PCR assay. TCRdb took over this immuneACCESS table, retaining in-frame rearrangements with V and J assigned. Such tables are incomplete; in checked studies, under half of the missing clones stem from an unresolved V gene, and the remainder is unexplained. The table for this sample lists about 160,000 clones; roughly 94% of them were counted only once. Together, the top ten hold around 8% of the sample. Material: blood. These TCRs come from a woman between 40 and 50 years old in good health.

V and J are TRBV7-8 and TRBJ1-5; the match to TRBD1 covers 11 bases. V lost 5 bases, J lost 2 bases, and 14 bases stayed unmatched. This CDR3 is built from 19 residues. Germline V CDR1 and CDR2: SGHVS, FQNEAQ. The CDR3 loop is CASSPQPGQGGVGNQPQHF. CDR3 DNA: TGTGCCAGCAGCCCCCAACCGGGACAGGGGGGTGTGGGCAATCAGCCCCAGCATTTT.

CDR3 region: CASSLLEGSKAFF. Here the CDR3 DNA reads TGTGCCAGCAGTTTATTAGAGGGATCTAAAGCTTTCTTT. The V gene is TRBV27, the J gene TRBJ1-1; D remains ambiguous. The CDR3 is 13 residues long. Germline assignment: CDR1 MNHEY and CDR2 SMNVEV (reference sequence). Trimming left V 1 base short and J 9 bases short, with 12 bases between.